This TCR beta chain comes out of a study of blood T cell repertoires in COVID-19. The CDR3 totals 14 residues. The germline V gene encodes CDR1 SGHTA and CDR2 FQGTGA. With 5 bases clipped from V and 4 bases from J, the junction kept 6 bases outside the gene matches. This clone was detected only a few times. Data came from immunoSEQ multiplex PCR; TCRdb stores just in-frame clones and leaves some out. The sample shows under 250,000 clones, over 90% of them seen only once. Source material: peripheral blood. The source of this sequence is a man in his thirties or forties with COVID-19, enrolled during active disease. The chain links TRBV7-3 to TRBJ1-1; 8 bases are a match to TRBD1. The CDR3 DNA reads TGTGCCAGCAGCGAGCAAACAGGGGGCACTGAAGCTTTCTTT. Translation: CASSEQTGGTEAFF. Supplemented by reference TRBV7-3 and TRBJ1-1, the full variable domain reads GAGVSQTPSNKVTEKGKYVELRCDPISGHTALYWYRQSLGQGPEFLIYFQGTGAADDSGLPNDRFFAVRPEGSVSTLKIQRTERGDSAVYLCASSEQTGGTEAFFGQGTRLTVV.